Listed here are 8 T cell receptor beta chains from one sample, sequenced in a study of regulatory T cells in long-lasting Graves disease (dated by TCRdb to 2020 to 2022). Libraries were built with multiplex PCR. The sequencer listed for this sample is Illumina HiSeq 4000. iRepertoire HTBI primers and Arm-PCR amplification of CDR3 regions were used to construct TCR beta libraries. Using fastp at Q25 and MiXCR, TCRdb reprocessed the public reads and kept productive beta chains. Every distinct CDR3 protein forms one entry, paired with its most common genes and DNA. The table for this sample lists over 200,000 distinct CDR3 sequences; about 17% of them were counted only once. Around 20% of the sample is taken by the ten largest. The sample's time point label, in plain terms: newly diagnosed GD, antithyroid drugs for less than 3 months. RNA was extracted from PBMCs in TRIzol for both TCR sequencing and RNA sequencing.

The material sequenced was peripheral blood mononuclear cells (PBMCs), taken at new diagnosis, from a patient treated with antithyroid drugs. Source of these receptors: a female donor with Graves disease.

A few counts support this clonotype. V gene TRBV20-1 combines with J gene TRBJ2-1; 7 bases align to TRBD2. The CDR3 is made up of 15 amino acids. From germline, CDR1 is DFQATT and CDR2 SNEGSKA (reference sequence). The V gene end was trimmed by 0 bases and the J gene end by 6 bases; junction bases not matched to a gene: 8. The CDR3 bases are TGCAGTGCTAGAGAGGGGAGGGTAGGCGTCAATGAGCAGTTCTTC. The encoded protein is CSAREGRVGVNEQFF.

This clonotype has a count of ten or more. The J gene is TRBJ1-4, the V gene TRBV20-1; 8 bases match TRBD1. The trim removed 3 bases at V and 8 bases at J, leaving 8 bases unmatched. The CDR3 sequence is 14 residues long. Germline CDR1 DFQATT, CDR2 SNEGSKA (reference sequence). The CDR3 protein is CSARGQAPREKLFF. CDR3 nucleotide sequence: TGCAGTGCTAGGGGACAGGCGCCTCGGGAAAAACTGTTTTTT.

On this clonotype: A much larger clone differs from this one at a single base, so this may be a read error. The chain has TRBV10-3 and TRBJ2-5, with 9 bases identical to TRBD1. The CDR3 sequence is 13 residues long. Looked up from germline, CDR1 is ENHRY and CDR2 is SYGVKD. The V gene end was trimmed by 6 bases and the J gene end by 4 bases; junction bases not matched to a gene: 3. The chain's CDR3 is CAIRMTGGETQYF. DNA for the CDR3: TGTGCCATCAGAATGACAGGGGGAGAGACCCAGTACTTC.

This clonotype was seen repeatedly, ten times or more. The chain couples TRBV5-1 to TRBJ2-1; 9 bases are a match to TRBD2. J gave up 9 bases and V 0 bases, and 10 bases lay outside the gene matches. Germline CDR1 and CDR2: SGHRS and YFSETQ. This CDR3 region has 16 residues. Here the CDR3 reads CASSLVASGTSSEQFF. CDR3 DNA sequence: TGCGCCAGCAGCTTGGTGGCTAGCGGGACCTCCTCTGAGCAGTTCTTC. The variable domain in full, with the rest retrieved from reference TRBV5-1 and TRBJ2-1, is KAGVTQTPRYLIKTRGQQVTLSCSPISGHRSVSWYQQTPGQGLQFLFEYFSETQRNKGNFPGRFSGRQFSNSRSEMNVSTLELGDSALYLCASSLVASGTSSEQFFGPGTRLTVL.

This chain uses TRBV11-2 with TRBJ2-7, with 12 positions matching TRBD2. This CDR3 has 16 residues. J gave up 5 bases and V 3 bases, and 8 bases lay outside the gene matches. From germline, CDR1 is SGHAT and CDR2 FQNNGV. The CDR3 sequence is CASSFTGLAGRHEQYF. CDR3 in DNA: TGTGCCAGCAGCTTTACCGGACTAGCGGGGCGTCACGAGCAGTACTTC.

This clonotype came up many times. The CDR3 spells CAWRELGEAFF. In nucleotides, the CDR3 is TGTGCCTGGAGGGAACTGGGAGAAGCTTTCTTT. The V and J genes are TRBV30 and TRBJ1-1; D is ambiguous. CDR1 is GTSNPN and CDR2 is SVGIG in the germline V gene (reference sequence). CDR3 size: 11 residues. Trimming took off 3 bases at V and 8 bases at J, with 10 bases between the two ends. The full variable domain, rest sourced from reference TRBV30 and TRBJ1-1, is SQTIHQWPATLVQPVGSPLSLECTVEGTSNPNLYWYRQAAGRGLQLLFYSVGIGQISSEVPQNLSASRPQDRQFILSSKKLLLSDSGFYLCAWRELGEAFFGQGTRLTVV.

This clonotype was detected ten times or more. The rearrangement uses TRBV5-4 and TRBJ2-3, with D possibly being TRBD2 (5 bases). Trimming stripped 4 bases from V and 4 bases from J, with 16 bases between. CDR1 and CDR2 from the germline V gene are SGHNT and YYREEE (reference sequence). This CDR3 is 15 amino acids long. The CDR3 here is CASSTRRSSADTQYF. CDR3 DNA: TGTGCCAGCAGCACCCGGAGGAGTAGCGCAGATACGCAGTATTTT.

CDR3 sequence: CATSSIFETSNNEQFF. In nucleotides, the CDR3 is TGTGCCACCAGCAGCATCTTTGAGACTAGTAACAATGAGCAGTTCTTC. The chain carries TRBV15 and TRBJ2-1, with a possible D match to TRBD2 (6 bases). The CDR3 totals 16 residues. Germline values: CDR1 LNHNV, CDR2 YYDKDF (reference sequence). Trimming left V 3 bases short and J 5 bases short, with 17 bases between.